This T cell receptor (beta chain) was observed in a study of T cells after posttransplantation cyclophosphamide. Cells defined as naive were viable CD3+CD4+ or CD3+CD8+ and CCR7+CD45RA+CD45RO-CD95-CD27+CD28+. Peripheral blood was collected from the related graft donor on the marrow donation day. Sequencing was performed with immunoSEQ multiplex PCR; in TCRdb, only in-frame clones are kept and a portion is missing. The table includes about 22,000 clones, approximately 98% detected once. Of note for this clone: What it binds is not known.

CDR3 length: 17 residues. The V and J ends lost 4 bases and 4 bases, in that order; junction bases with no gene match: 11. Germline CDR1 and CDR2: SGHTA and FQGNSA. Study-level points and caveats: Later blood repertoires were often dominated by clones from the donor CD8+ memory compartment. TRB clonality was highly associated with recipient CMV seropositivity and reactivation. Tissue-infiltrating T cells from skin or gut overlapped little with blood T cells.

The specimen was naive CD4+ T cells sorted from PBMCs. The chain has TRBV7-2 and TRBJ1-1, with 11 nucleotides matching TRBD1. The clonotype was recovered from a man between 50 and 59 years old in good health, CMV-negative, and a related stem cell transplant donor. CDR3 sequence reads: CASSWFPGQGVGTEAFF. The CDR3 coding sequence is TGTGCCAGCAGCTGGTTTCCGGGACAGGGGGTCGGCACTGAAGCTTTCTTT.